This is a list of T cell receptor beta chains from one sample in a study of vaccination effects on CD4 cells after COVID-19. The protocol was immunoSEQ multiplex PCR, while the TCRdb copy is restricted to in-frame clones and leaves out a portion. Among 70,000 to 85,000 clones listed, roughly 80% were seen once. Their specific antigens are unknown. The material was CD4+ T cells from PBMCs cultured without peptide, obtained before COVID-19 vaccination. All receptors derive from a human donor who received a COVID-19 vaccine. Both conserved end residues are part of each CDR3. Each record gives: D gene, V gene, J gene, clone size, CDR3 DNA, CDR3 protein. D genes are given only for firm matches. The size field is filled for only some rows; it gives once, few, many or a size class.

TRBD2,TRBV5-1,TRBJ2-5,.,TGCGCCAGCAGCTGGGGACTAGCGGAGGAGACCCAGTACTTC,CASSWGLAEETQYF
TRBD1,TRBV4-3,TRBJ2-2,.,TGCGCCAGCAGCCAAGAAGTAGCTGGGACAGGGGGCTACACCGGGGAGCTGTTTTTT,CASSQEVAGTGGYTGELFF
.,TRBV6-2/TRBV6-3,TRBJ1-1,.,TGTGCCAGCAGTTACTCGTGGGGGAACACTGAAGCTTTCTTT,CASSYSWGNTEAFF
.,TRBV14,TRBJ1-1,.,TGTGCCAGCAGGCCGGGGACGGACGGCTCTGAAGCTTTCTTT,CASRPGTDGSEAFF
.,TRBV28,TRBJ1-5,.,TGTGCCAGCAGTCCGGGGCCAGGGAATTTACAGCCCCAGCATTTT,CASSPGPGNLQPQHF
.,TRBV4-3,TRBJ1-3,.,TGCGCCAGCAGCCAAGATCCTGGAAACACCATATATTTT,CASSQDPGNTIYF
TRBD1,TRBV10-3,TRBJ1-1,few,TGTGCCATCAGGGCAGGGGGCGTGACTGAAGCTTTCTTT,CAIRAGGVTEAFF
TRBD1,TRBV5-1,TRBJ2-2,.,TGCGCCAGCAGCTTGGGACAGGGGTTCACCGGGGAGCTGTTTTTT,CASSLGQGFTGELFF
.,TRBV10-2,TRBJ1-5,.,TGCGCCAGCAGTGAGGGGCGGCCCAATCAGCCCCAGCATTTT,CASSEGRPNQPQHF
.,TRBV3-1/TRBV3-2,TRBJ1-1,.,TGTGCCAGCAGCCCACGACCTCGGGGGCGGGTAAACACTGAAGCTTTCTTT,CASSPRPRGRVNTEAFF
TRBD1,TRBV11-2,TRBJ1-5,few,TGTGCCAGCAGAGCAGAGGGGGCGAAGGAGCCCCAGCATTTT,CASRAEGAKEPQHF
.,TRBV5-4,TRBJ2-3,once,TGTGCCAGCAGCTTGAGGGAGAGCACAGATACGCAGTATTTT,CASSLRESTDTQYF
.,TRBV5-1,TRBJ2-5,.,TGCGCCAGCAGCTTGGCCCTGGCGTATGAGGAGACCCAGTACTTC,CASSLALAYEETQYF
.,TRBV18,TRBJ1-1,.,TGTGCCAGCTCACCCACAGGGCGGGGAGCTTTCTTT,CASSPTGRGAFF
TRBD1,TRBV6-5,TRBJ1-5,few,TGTGCCAGCAGTACAGGGGAGAGTCAGCCCCAGCATTTT,CASSTGESQPQHF
TRBD1,TRBV6-5,TRBJ2-2,once,TGTGCCAGCATAAACAGGGGCGCCGGGGAGCTGTTTTTT,CASINRGAGELFF
TRBD1,TRBV4-1,TRBJ1-5,.,TGCGCCAGCAGCCAACTCGACAGGGGAGGCAATCAGCCCCAGCATTTT,CASSQLDRGGNQPQHF
.,TRBV5-1,TRBJ2-5,.,TGCGCCAGCAGCTCCCTGGACAGAGAAGAGACCCAGTACTTC,CASSSLDREETQYF
.,TRBV6-1,TRBJ2-3,.,TGTGCCAGCAGTGAAGTCCCGGGTGGCGATACGCAGTATTTT,CASSEVPGGDTQYF
.,TRBV19,TRBJ2-6,.,TGTGCCAGTAGTATAGGAGGGTCTGGGGCCAACGTCCTGACTTTC,CASSIGGSGANVLTF
.,TRBV5-4,TRBJ1-6,.,TGTGCCAGCAGCGTGGAGCCAGACTATAATTCACCCCTCCACTTT,CASSVEPDYNSPLHF
.,TRBV11-3,TRBJ1-6,.,TGTGCCAGCAGATCCCTGTCCGGGCCCCGATCACCCCTCCACTTT,CASRSLSGPRSPLHF
.,TRBV5-1,TRBJ1-4,.,TGCGCCAGCAGCTTTACGGACAGTAATGAAAAACTGTTTTTT,CASSFTDSNEKLFF
TRBD1,TRBV7-8,TRBJ1-1,.,TGTGCCAGCAGCTTATGGACAGGGGGCTCGAACACTGAAGCTTTCTTT,CASSLWTGGSNTEAFF
.,TRBV12-3/TRBV12-4,TRBJ2-1,.,TGTGCCAGCAGTTTCGGGCCTTACAATGAGCAGTTCTTC,CASSFGPYNEQFF
.,TRBV5-4,TRBJ1-2,.,TGTGCCAGCAGCTCCGTACCGAGACATTCTAACTATGGCTACACCTTC,CASSSVPRHSNYGYTF
TRBD1,TRBV18,TRBJ2-5,.,TGTGCCAGCTCACGACAGGGGGCTCGGACCCAGTACTTC,CASSRQGARTQYF
.,TRBV9,TRBJ1-2,once,TGTGCCAGCAGCGGGGCAGGCCCCTATGGCTACACCTTC,CASSGAGPYGYTF
.,TRBV11-2,TRBJ2-3,.,TGTGCCAGCACCCCGAGGGCCGGGACAGATACGCAGTATTTT,CASTPRAGTDTQYF
.,TRBV9,TRBJ2-2,few,TGTGCCAGCAGCTTCGCGACAGGGAACACCGGGGAGCTGTTTTTT,CASSFATGNTGELFF
.,TRBV23-1,TRBJ2-5,.,TGCGCCAGCAGTCGACCGGGACTCTGGGCAGAGACCCAGTACTTC,CASSRPGLWAETQYF
.,TRBV4-3,TRBJ1-2,.,TGCGCCAGCAGCCAAGAACAGCACTATGGCTACACCTTC,CASSQEQHYGYTF
.,TRBV30,TRBJ1-1,.,TGTGCCTGGAGTGTACTTGGAAATCGGGGCTTGACTGAAGCTTTCTTT,CAWSVLGNRGLTEAFF
.,TRBV19,TRBJ1-2,.,TGTGCCAGTAGTTCAGGACTGATTAACTATGGCTACACCTTC,CASSSGLINYGYTF
.,TRBV18,TRBJ1-2,.,TGTGCCAGCTCACAGGGGACCTATGGCTACACCTTC,CASSQGTYGYTF
.,TRBV6-2/TRBV6-3,TRBJ1-6,.,TGTGCCAGCAGTGACAATAATTCACCCCTCCACTTT,CASSDNNSPLHF